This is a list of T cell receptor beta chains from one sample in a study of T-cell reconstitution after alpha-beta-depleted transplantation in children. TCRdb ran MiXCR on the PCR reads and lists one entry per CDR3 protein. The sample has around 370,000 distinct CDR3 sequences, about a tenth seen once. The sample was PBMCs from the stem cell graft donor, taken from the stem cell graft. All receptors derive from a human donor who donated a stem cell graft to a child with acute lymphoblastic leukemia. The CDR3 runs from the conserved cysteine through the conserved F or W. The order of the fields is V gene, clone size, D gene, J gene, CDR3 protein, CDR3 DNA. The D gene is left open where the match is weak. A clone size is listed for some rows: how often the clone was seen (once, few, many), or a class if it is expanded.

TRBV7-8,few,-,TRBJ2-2,CASSPEQGDTGELFF,TGTGCCAGCAGCCCTGAACAGGGCGACACCGGGGAGCTGTTTTTT
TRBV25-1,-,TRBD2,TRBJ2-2,CASSESIGRARGELFF,TGTGCCAGCAGTGAATCTATCGGGAGGGCAAGGGGGGAGCTGTTTTTT
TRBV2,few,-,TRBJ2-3,CASKGLGGHTDTQYF,TGTGCCAGCAAGGGGCTTGGGGGTCACACAGATACGCAGTATTTT
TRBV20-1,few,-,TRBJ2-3,CSAWGTDTQYF,TGCAGTGCTTGGGGCACAGATACGCAGTATTTT
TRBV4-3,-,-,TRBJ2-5,CASSPSGLGETQYF,TGCGCCAGCAGCCCAAGTGGGCTGGGAGAGACCCAGTACTTC
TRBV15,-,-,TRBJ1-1,CATSRDFGTDNEAFF,TGTGCCACCAGCAGAGATTTTGGCACAGATAATGAAGCTTTCTTT
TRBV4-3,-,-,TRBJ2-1,CASSQEESNEQFF,TGCGCCAGCAGCCAAGAAGAGAGCAATGAGCAGTTCTTC
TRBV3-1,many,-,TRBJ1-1,CASSQDIKTTEAFF,TGTGCCAGCAGCCAAGATATCAAGACAACTGAAGCTTTCTTT
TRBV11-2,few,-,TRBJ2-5,CASSQGLKQETQYF,TGTGCCAGCAGCCAAGGACTCAAACAAGAGACCCAGTACTTC
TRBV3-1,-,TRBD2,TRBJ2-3,CASSQAGSGITDTQYF,TGTGCCAGCAGCCAAGCGGGTAGCGGGATCACAGATACGCAGTATTTT
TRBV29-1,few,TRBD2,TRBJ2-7,CSVETSRPYEQYF,TGCAGCGTAGAGACTAGCCGACCCTACGAGCAGTACTTC
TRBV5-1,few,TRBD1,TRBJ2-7,CASSDRAETYEQYF,TGCGCCAGCAGCGACAGGGCGGAGACCTACGAGCAGTACTTC
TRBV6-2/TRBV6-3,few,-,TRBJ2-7,CASSTLGAAAEQYF,TGTGCCAGCAGTACACTAGGAGCGGCTGCCGAGCAGTACTTC
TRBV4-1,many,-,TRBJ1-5,CASSPGTGWGNQPQHF,TGCGCCAGCAGCCCCGGAACAGGGTGGGGCAATCAGCCCCAGCATTTT
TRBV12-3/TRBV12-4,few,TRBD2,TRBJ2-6,CASTRGVGANVLTF,TGTGCCAGCACGCGGGGGGTTGGGGCCAACGTCCTGACTTTC
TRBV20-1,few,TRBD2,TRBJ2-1,CSARAPAGAYNEQFF,TGCAGTGCTAGAGCGCCAGCGGGAGCTTACAATGAGCAGTTCTTC
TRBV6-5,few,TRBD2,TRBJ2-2,CASSYTSGNTGELFF,TGTGCCAGCAGTTATACTAGCGGCAACACCGGGGAGCTGTTTTTT
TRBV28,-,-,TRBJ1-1,CASSTGGLQNTEAFF,TGTGCCAGCAGTACAGGCGGGCTCCAGAACACTGAAGCTTTCTTT
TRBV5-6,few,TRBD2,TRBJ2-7,CASSPVSSGSVYEQYF,TGTGCCAGCAGCCCCGTCTCTAGCGGGAGTGTTTACGAGCAGTACTTC
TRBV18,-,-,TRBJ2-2,CASSTRTGNTGELFF,TGTGCCAGCTCAACGAGGACGGGTAACACCGGGGAGCTGTTTTTT
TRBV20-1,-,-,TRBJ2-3,CSAIEGGDTQYF,TGCAGTGCTATCGAGGGTGGAGATACGCAGTATTTT
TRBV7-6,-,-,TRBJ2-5,CASSRWRETQYF,TGTGCCAGCAGCCGCTGGCGAGAGACCCAGTACTTC
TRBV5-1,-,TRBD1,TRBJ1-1,CASSIPGQREAFF,TGCGCCAGCAGCATTCCGGGACAGCGTGAAGCTTTCTTT
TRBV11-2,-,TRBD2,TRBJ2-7,CASAPIRDYSYEQYF,TGTGCCAGCGCCCCTATCCGGGACTACTCCTACGAGCAGTACTTC
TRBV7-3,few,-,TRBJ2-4,CASSLHKDYSPRCKNIQYF,TGTGCCAGCAGCTTACACAAGGACTACTCACCACGCTGCAAAAACATTCAGTACTTC
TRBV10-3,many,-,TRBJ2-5,CAISDRGQETQYF,TGTGCCATCAGTGACCGGGGCCAAGAGACCCAGTACTTC
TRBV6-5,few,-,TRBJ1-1,CASSPLGQRAFF,TGTGCCAGCAGCCCACTCGGACAGCGAGCTTTCTTT
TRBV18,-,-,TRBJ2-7,CASSLLQGTYEQYF,TGTGCCAGCTCACTACTGCAGGGCACCTACGAGCAGTACTTC
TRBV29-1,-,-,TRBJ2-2,CSVVPPNTGELFF,TGCAGCGTTGTACCCCCGAACACCGGGGAGCTGTTTTTT
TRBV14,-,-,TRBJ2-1,CASSPGFLYNEQFF,TGTGCCAGCAGCCCGGGATTCCTTTACAATGAGCAGTTCTTC
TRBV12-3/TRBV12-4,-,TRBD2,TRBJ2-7,CASSLAGPLYEQYF,TGTGCCAGCAGTCTAGCGGGACCGCTATACGAGCAGTACTTC
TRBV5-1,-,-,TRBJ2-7,CASSLNREGEQYF,TGCGCCAGCAGCTTGAACAGGGAAGGGGAGCAGTACTTC
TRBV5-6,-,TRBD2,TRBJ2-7,CASSLVSRLAGKLTNRYEQYF,TGTGCCAGCAGCTTGGTATCAAGACTAGCGGGAAAACTAACCAACCGCTACGAGCAGTACTTC
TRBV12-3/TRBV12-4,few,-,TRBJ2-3,CASSLTTPTDTQYF,TGTGCCAGCAGTTTAACCACACCCACAGATACGCAGTATTTT
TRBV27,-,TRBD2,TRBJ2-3,CASSVFPLGLAGYPDTQYF,TGTGCCAGCAGTGTTTTCCCGCTCGGACTAGCGGGATATCCCGATACGCAGTATTTT
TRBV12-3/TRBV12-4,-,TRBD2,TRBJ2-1,CASRPPGTSGHISSYNEQFF,TGTGCCAGCAGGCCCCCCGGGACTAGCGGGCATATTAGCTCCTACAATGAGCAGTTCTTC
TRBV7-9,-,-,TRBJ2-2,CASSLAGPEELFF,TGTGCCAGCAGCTTAGCAGGTCCCGAGGAGCTGTTTTTT
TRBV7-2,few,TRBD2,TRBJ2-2,CASSPSGRLAGELFF,TGTGCCAGCAGCCCTAGCGGGAGGTTGGCCGGGGAGCTGTTTTTT
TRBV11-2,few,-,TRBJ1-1,CASSLYGAPNTEAFF,TGTGCCAGCAGCTTATATGGGGCACCGAACACTGAAGCTTTCTTT
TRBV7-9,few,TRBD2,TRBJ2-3,CASSLPSGRGTQYF,TGTGCCAGCAGCTTACCTAGCGGGAGAGGAACGCAGTATTTT
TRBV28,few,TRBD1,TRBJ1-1,CASTSDRDPTPITEAFF,TGTGCCAGCACCTCGGACAGGGACCCCACCCCTATCACTGAAGCTTTCTTT
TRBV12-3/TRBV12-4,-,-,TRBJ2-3,CASLTRDDGDTQYF,TGTGCCAGCTTGACCCGGGATGATGGAGATACGCAGTATTTT
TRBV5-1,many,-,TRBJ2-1,CASSNDYYNEQFF,TGCGCCAGCAGCAATGACTACTACAATGAGCAGTTCTTC
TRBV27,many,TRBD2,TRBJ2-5,CASRAAGAPYQETQYF,TGTGCCAGCAGAGCCGCGGGAGCGCCATACCAAGAGACCCAGTACTTC
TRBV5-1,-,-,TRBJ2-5,CASSLELAQETQYF,TGCGCCAGCAGCTTGGAGCTGGCTCAAGAGACCCAGTACTTC
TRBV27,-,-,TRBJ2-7,CASSRRQFSYEQYF,TGTGCCAGCAGTCGTCGACAGTTCTCCTACGAGCAGTACTTC
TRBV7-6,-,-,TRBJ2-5,CASSFQAYQETQYF,TGTGCCAGCAGCTTTCAGGCGTACCAAGAGACCCAGTACTTC
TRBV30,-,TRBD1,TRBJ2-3,CAWEQGADTQYF,TGTGCCTGGGAGCAGGGGGCAGATACGCAGTATTTT
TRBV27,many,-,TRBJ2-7,CASSPRGQIYEQYF,TGTGCCAGCAGCCCCCGGGGCCAGATCTACGAGCAGTACTTC
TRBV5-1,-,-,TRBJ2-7,CASSSTWSNEQYF,TGCGCCAGCAGCTCAACTTGGAGTAACGAGCAGTACTTC
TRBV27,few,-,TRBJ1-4,CASSLSGTSDEKLFF,TGTGCCAGCAGTCTATCCGGGACCTCCGATGAAAAACTGTTTTTT
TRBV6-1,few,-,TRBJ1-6,CASIEDNTYNSPLHF,TGTGCCAGCATAGAAGACAACACCTATAATTCACCCCTCCACTTT
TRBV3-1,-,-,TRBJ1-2,CASSQERLRGVNGYTF,TGTGCCAGCAGCCAAGAGCGACTAAGGGGAGTCAATGGCTACACCTTC
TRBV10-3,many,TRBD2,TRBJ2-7,CAISAASGIRYF,TGTGCCATCAGTGCGGCTAGCGGGATCCGGTACTTC
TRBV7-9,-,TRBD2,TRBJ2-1,CASSRTSGFSYNEQFF,TGTGCCAGCAGCCGGACTAGCGGGTTCTCCTACAATGAGCAGTTCTTC